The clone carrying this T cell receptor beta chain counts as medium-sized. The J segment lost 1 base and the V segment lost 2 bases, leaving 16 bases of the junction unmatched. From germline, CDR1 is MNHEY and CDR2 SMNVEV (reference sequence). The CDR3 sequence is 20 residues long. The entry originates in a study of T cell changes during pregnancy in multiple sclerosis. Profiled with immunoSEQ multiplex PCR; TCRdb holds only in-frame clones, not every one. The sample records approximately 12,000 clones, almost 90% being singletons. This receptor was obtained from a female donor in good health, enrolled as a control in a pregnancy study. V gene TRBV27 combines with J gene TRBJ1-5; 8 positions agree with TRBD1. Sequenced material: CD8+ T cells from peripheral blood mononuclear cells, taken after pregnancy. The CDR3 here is CASSLGPGDRHPLSNQPQHF. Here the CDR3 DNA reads TGTGCCAGCAGTTTAGGTCCGGGGGACAGGCACCCTTTAAGCAATCAGCCCCAGCATTTT.